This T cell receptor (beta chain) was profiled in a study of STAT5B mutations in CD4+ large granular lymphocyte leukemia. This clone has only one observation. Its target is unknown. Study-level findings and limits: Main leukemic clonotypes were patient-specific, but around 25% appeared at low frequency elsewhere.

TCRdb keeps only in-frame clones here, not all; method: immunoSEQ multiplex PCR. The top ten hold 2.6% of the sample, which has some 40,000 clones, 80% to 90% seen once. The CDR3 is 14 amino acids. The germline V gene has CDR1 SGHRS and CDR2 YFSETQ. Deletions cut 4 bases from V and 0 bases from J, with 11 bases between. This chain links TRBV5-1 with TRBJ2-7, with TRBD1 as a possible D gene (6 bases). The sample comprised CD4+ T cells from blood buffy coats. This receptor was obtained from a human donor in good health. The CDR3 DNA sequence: TGCGCCAGCAGCGTACAGGGAAGCTCCTACGAGCAGTACTTC. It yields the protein CASSVQGSSYEQYF.